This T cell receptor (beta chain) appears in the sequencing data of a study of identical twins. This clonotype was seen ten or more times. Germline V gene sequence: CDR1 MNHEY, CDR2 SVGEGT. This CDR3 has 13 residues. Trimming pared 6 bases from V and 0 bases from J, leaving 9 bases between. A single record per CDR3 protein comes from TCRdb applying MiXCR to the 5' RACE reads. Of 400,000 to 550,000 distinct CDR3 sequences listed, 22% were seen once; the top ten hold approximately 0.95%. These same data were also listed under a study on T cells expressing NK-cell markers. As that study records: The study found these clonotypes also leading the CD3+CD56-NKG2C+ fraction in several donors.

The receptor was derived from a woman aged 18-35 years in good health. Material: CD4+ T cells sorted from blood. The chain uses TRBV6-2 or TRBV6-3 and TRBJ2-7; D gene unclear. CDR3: CASRHVASYEQYF. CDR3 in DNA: TGTGCCAGCAGACACGTCGCCTCCTACGAGCAGTACTTC.